Below, 13 T cell receptor beta chains from the same sample are listed, as sequenced in a study of T-cell reconstitution after alpha-beta-depleted transplantation in children. As it was prepared, the TCRbeta library received unique molecular identifiers. TCRdb called the PCR reads again in MiXCR, with one record for every CDR3 protein. The sample includes about a million distinct CDR3 sequences, about 31% of them seen just once. Sequencing used PBMCs, mostly from graft donor cells, obtained 360 days after TCRalphabeta/CD19-depleted stem cell transplant. The source is a boy in the first two years of life who had a stem cell transplant for SCID, so the T cells may come from the graft donor.

The V call is TRBV20-1, the J call TRBJ2-1; 7 bases map to TRBD2. The J segment lost 6 bases and the V segment lost 5 bases, leaving 10 bases of the junction unmatched. Germline V lookup: CDR1 DFQATT, CDR2 SNEGSKA (reference sequence). This CDR3 contains 14 residues. The CDR3 DNA is TGCAGTGCTCCGGATGGGGGGGAAAGCAATGAGCAGTTCTTC. Protein sequence: CSAPDGGESNEQFF.

The chain employs TRBV4-2 and TRBJ2-3; TRBD2 is a possible D gene (6 bases). V lost 2 bases to trimming and J lost 4 bases, with 10 bases between them. CDR1 and CDR2 from the germline V gene are LGHNA and YNFKEQ. The CDR3 runs to 14 residues. CDR3 residues: CASSQNGGPDTQYF. The CDR3 bases are TGTGCCAGCAGCCAAAACGGGGGTCCAGATACGCAGTATTTT.

The chain joins TRBV12-3 or TRBV12-4 to TRBJ2-7; TRBD2 matches at 9 bases. The V gene end was trimmed by 6 bases and the J gene end by 5 bases; junction bases not matched to a gene: 8. This CDR3 comprises 14 residues. The CDR3 sequence: CASRGRGGLDEQYF. The DNA of the CDR3 is TGTGCCAGCAGGGGGCGGGGGGGGCTAGACGAGCAGTACTTC.

V gene TRBV7-2 combines with J gene TRBJ1-1, with TRBD1 identical over 7 bases. Looked up from germline, CDR1 is SGHTA and CDR2 is FQGNSA. This CDR3 spans 15 amino acids. The ends lost 5 bases at V and 0 bases at J; junction bases unmatched: 6. This CDR3 is CASSPLRGLNTEAFF. Written as DNA, the CDR3 is TGTGCCAGCAGCCCGCTGAGGGGGCTGAACACTGAAGCTTTCTTT.

V and J are TRBV7-2 and TRBJ2-1; 9 nucleotides agree with TRBD1. CDR1 and CDR2 (germline): SGHTA, FQGNSA. After removal of 4 bases from V and 16 bases from J, the junction contained 8 bases not matched to a gene. This CDR3 region has 12 residues. The CDR3 region is CASSSRGQGIFF. The CDR3 coding sequence is TGTGCCAGCAGCTCTCGTGGACAGGGGATATTCTTC.

This clonotype appeared a few times. The chain links TRBV20-1 to TRBJ2-1, with D possibly matching TRBD2 (6 bases). From germline, CDR1 is DFQATT and CDR2 SNEGSKA (reference sequence). V dropped 6 bases and J dropped 4 bases, with 16 bases sitting between them. The CDR3 sequence is 14 residues long. For the CDR3, the DNA is TGCAGTGCACCTGTCCGGGGGTATTACAATGAGCAGTTCTTC. The encoded protein is CSAPVRGYYNEQFF.

The chain has TRBV6-1 and TRBJ2-2; 7 bases line up with TRBD1. V shed 6 bases, J shed 7 bases, and the junction held 5 bases outside the gene matches. In germline, CDR1 is MNHNS, CDR2 SASEGT. The CDR3 is made up of 13 amino acids. This CDR3 reads CASRTGLVGELFF. The CDR3 DNA follows: TGTGCCAGCAGGACAGGGTTGGTCGGGGAGCTGTTTTTT.

This clonotype showed up just a few times. The chain combines TRBV10-3 with TRBJ2-2; the D is unclear. The ends were cut back, 8 bases at V and 6 bases at J, with 16 bases in the middle. The CDR3 spans 14 residues. Germline V gene sequence: CDR1 ENHRY, CDR2 SYGVKD. CDR3 sequence (DNA): TGTGCCATCGGGGTTCAAGGTGGGGCCGGGGAGCTGTTTTTT. Its protein product is CAIGVQGGAGELFF.

The V gene is TRBV6-5, the J gene TRBJ1-1, with D uncertain. Trimming cost V 2 bases and J 0 bases, with 7 bases left between them. Per germline, CDR1 MNHEY and CDR2 SVGAGI. The CDR3 spans 14 residues. In DNA form, the CDR3 reads TGTGCCAGCAGTTACCATAGATTGAACACTGAAGCTTTCTTT. It encodes CASSYHRLNTEAFF.

J is TRBJ2-6 and V is TRBV29-1, with no clear D. Trimming stripped 5 bases from V and 2 bases from J, with 13 bases between. This CDR3 comprises 15 residues. CDR1 and CDR2 from the germline V gene are SQVTM and ANQGSEA. The CDR3 nucleotides are TGCAGCGTTTCCGGTTCGGGCGCTGGGGCCAACGTCCTGACTTTC. It is translated as CSVSGSGAGANVLTF.

The rearrangement uses TRBV6-2 or TRBV6-3 and TRBJ2-5; D tentatively fits TRBD1 or TRBD2 (5 bases each). The CDR3 length is 14 residues. Per the germline V gene, CDR1 is MNHEY and CDR2 is SVGEGT. The V and J ends lost 6 bases and 4 bases respectively, with 15 bases between them. The CDR3 nucleotides read TGTGCCAGCAGCGGGACGGCCCAATCAGAGACCCAGTACTTC. It yields the protein CASSGTAQSETQYF.

The CDR3 DNA reads as TGTGCCAGCAAAAGGGGGGTTCAGCCCCAGCATTTT. Translated: CASKRGVQPQHF. This rearrangement joins TRBV12-3 or TRBV12-4 to TRBJ1-5; the D gene is possibly TRBD1 (6 bases). The CDR3 is 12 amino acids. Trimming cost V 7 bases and J 6 bases, with 10 bases left between them.

This clonotype was counted between two and nine times. The chain carries TRBV7-2 and TRBJ2-4, with a possible D match to TRBD2 (6 bases). The CDR3 runs to 15 residues. Germline CDR1 and CDR2: SGHTA and FQGNSA. V was cut by 5 bases and J by 3 bases, with 14 bases left in between. Here the CDR3 DNA reads TGTGCCAGCAGCCCCTCCCTAGCGAACAAAAACATTCAGTACTTC. Encoded protein: CASSPSLANKNIQYF.